This T cell receptor beta chain originates from a study of T cell clusters in autoimmune cytopenias. Germline values: CDR1 SGHDT, CDR2 YYEEEE. CDR3 size: 15 residues. TRB was amplified by touch-down multiplex PCR, primer pools A and B combined. TCRdb re-analyzed the multiplex PCR reads; it lists each CDR3 protein once, without DNA. The table lists about 15,000 distinct CDR3 sequences. Whole-study results and caveats: The T cell clusters came from computational analysis alone and lack functional validation.

A note on this clonotype: Its antigen is not known.

Each sample's input was 250 ng genomic DNA, some 38,000 genome equivalents. Another study also made use of these data, one on T cell repertoires in aging, cancer and after chemotherapy. That publication notes: In healthy donors, age-related TCR diversity loss mainly reflected lost richness.

The receptor's source is a human donor in good health. The chain couples TRBV5-6 to TRBJ2-7; TCRdb designates TRBD2, a call that cannot be tested without DNA. Input material: peripheral blood. CDR3 in amino acids: CASSEERVDHYEQYF.